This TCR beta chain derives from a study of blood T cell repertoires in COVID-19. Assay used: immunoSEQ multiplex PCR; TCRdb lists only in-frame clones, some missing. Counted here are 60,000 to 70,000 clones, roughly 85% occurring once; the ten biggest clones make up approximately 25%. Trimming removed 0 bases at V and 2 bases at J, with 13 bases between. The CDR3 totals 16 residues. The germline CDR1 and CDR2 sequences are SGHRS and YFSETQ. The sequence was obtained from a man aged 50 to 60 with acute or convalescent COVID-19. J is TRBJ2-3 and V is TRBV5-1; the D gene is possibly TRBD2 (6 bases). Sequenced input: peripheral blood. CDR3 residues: CASSLDVGGDTDTQYF. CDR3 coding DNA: TGCGCCAGCAGCTTGGATGTTGGCGGGGACACAGATACGCAGTATTTT.